This TCR beta chain was retrieved from a study of T cells after yellow fever vaccination. Study-level results: Re-detected after boosting: most primary clones, around 97% of CD4 and 88% of CD8. Some clonotypes were seen in both the CD4 and the CD8 compartments. These made up a small share and likely arose from convergent recombination.

A note on this clonotype: The target antigen is unknown.

Template switching by 5'RACE produced TCR cDNA, adding a universal primer site and UMIs. TCRdb re-derived calls from the 5' RACE reads in MiXCR, one entry per CDR3 protein. This table has a few hundred thousand distinct CDR3 sequences, approximately 16% appearing once. The germline gives CDR1 SGHRS, CDR2 YFSETQ. The CDR3 sequence is 14 residues long. V lost 2 bases to trimming and J lost 4 bases; unmatched junction nucleotides: 4. This receptor was identified in a man younger than 35 who received the YFV17D yellow fever vaccine. The chain links TRBV5-1 to TRBJ2-5; TRBD1 matches 8 bases. The starting material was PBMCs, obtained less than 6 days after the first yellow fever vaccination. In DNA, the CDR3 is TGCGCCAGCAGCTTTCAGGGGGCAGGAGAGACCCAGTACTTC. It is translated as CASSFQGAGETQYF.